The entry below gives a single T cell receptor (beta chain) sequence along with its context. The germline CDR1 and CDR2 sequences are MDHEN and SYDVKM. CDR3 size: 16 residues. J lost 2 bases, V lost 8 bases, and 12 bases had no gene match. This sample stems from a study of blood T cell repertoires in COVID-19. Study-level information: The United States, Italy and Spain supplied acute and convalescent COVID-19 samples. Sources were T cells, B-cell-depleted T cells, or PBMCs; the material itself was cDNA or gDNA.

How the authors handled the data: Reference gene primer amplification yielded estimated nucleated cell counts. Assay used: immunoSEQ multiplex PCR; TCRdb lists only in-frame clones, some missing. V, J and clone size reflect that table, while D and trimming were determined from the DNA. The table includes nearly 70,000 clones, 80% to 85% detected once. What was sequenced was peripheral blood. This clonotype was sampled from a woman of 80 years or more with acute or convalescent COVID-19. V is TRBV28 and J is TRBJ2-1; 7 bases match TRBD1. CDR3 DNA sequence: TGTGCCAGCCGTCACTCCCAGGGGGTCACCTACAATGAGCAGTTCTTC. This sequence encodes CASRHSQGVTYNEQFF.